This passage covers 32 T cell receptor beta chains from one sample sequenced in a study of T cell clonotyping in hematopoietic cell transplantation. Generated by immunoSEQ multiplex PCR, the TCRdb table keeps only in-frame clones and is missing some. The sample lists 9,000 or so clones; approximately 96% were seen once. The input for sequencing was peripheral blood mononuclear cells, taken 100 days after allogeneic stem cell transplant. The source of these receptors is a male patient in his sixties who had an allogeneic stem cell transplant from a related donor, so the T cells may come from the graft donor. Some clones in this sample may be carry-over from other donors' samples.

The chain joins TRBV7-2 to TRBJ1-6; D remains ambiguous. Germline loops: CDR1 SGHTA, CDR2 FQGNSA. V was cut by 5 bases and J by 9 bases, with 8 bases left in between. The CDR3 is made up of 12 amino acids. The CDR3 protein is CASSKTGSPLHF. The CDR3 region has the DNA TGTGCCAGCAGCAAGACGGGTTCACCCCTCCACTTT.

V gene TRBV5-1 combines with J gene TRBJ2-5; a weak D match, TRBD1 (5 bases). V lost 2 bases to trimming and J lost 2 bases, with 7 bases between them. Looked up from germline, CDR1 is SGHRS and CDR2 is YFSETQ. The CDR3 runs 13 residues. The DNA of the CDR3 is TGCGCCAGCAGCTTACAGGTGCAAGAGACCCAGTACTTC. It yields the protein CASSLQVQETQYF.

In its sample, this clone was seen once. The CDR3 bases are TGTGCCAGCAGCTTCACCGGAAACTATGGCTACACCTTC. Amino acids: CASSFTGNYGYTF. The chain combines TRBV11-3 with TRBJ1-2; D is ambiguous. Trimming took off 3 bases at V and 2 bases at J, with 7 bases between the two ends. Germline values: CDR1 SGHNT, CDR2 YENEEA. There are 13 residues in the CDR3.

The sample holds a few counts of this clone. The V call is TRBV20-1, the J call TRBJ1-1; D remains ambiguous. CDR1 is DFQATT and CDR2 is SNEGSKA in the germline V gene (reference sequence). V lost 4 bases to trimming and J lost 6 bases, with 9 bases between them. There are 11 residues in the CDR3. The CDR3 loop reads CSATTFAEAFF. For the CDR3, the DNA is TGCAGTGCTACGACATTCGCTGAAGCTTTCTTT.

This chain joins TRBV5-4 and TRBJ2-3; D possibly matches TRBD1 or TRBD2 (5 bases each). This CDR3 is 13 amino acids long. Germline loops: CDR1 SGHNT, CDR2 YYREEE (reference sequence). V was clipped by 4 bases and J by 0 bases, with 6 bases between them. CDR3 in amino acids: CASSRDSTDTQYF. The CDR3 DNA is TGTGCCAGCAGCCGGGACAGCACAGATACGCAGTATTTT.

This chain connects TRBV11-2 to TRBJ1-5, with D perhaps TRBD1 (5 bases). In germline, CDR1 is SGHAT, CDR2 FQNNGV. Trimming stripped 3 bases from V and 7 bases from J, with 13 bases between. The CDR3 consists of 14 residues. The CDR3 spells CASSLGQGRQPQHF. CDR3 DNA: TGTGCCAGCAGCTTGGGTCAGGGTCGACAGCCCCAGCATTTT.

The chain employs TRBV7-2 and TRBJ2-3; 9 positions match TRBD1. This CDR3 contains 16 residues. J gave up 2 bases and V 5 bases, and 8 bases lay outside the gene matches. Germline values: CDR1 SGHTA, CDR2 FQGNSA. The DNA of the CDR3 is TGTGCCAGCAGCCCTGGGACAGGGATGATCACAGATACGCAGTATTTT. It yields the protein CASSPGTGMITDTQYF.

The chain combines TRBV6-5 with TRBJ1-5, with a possible D match to TRBD1 (5 bases). With 6 bases removed from V and 5 bases from J, the gap between germline ends came to 11 bases. The CDR3 runs 13 residues. Per the germline V gene, CDR1 is MNHEY and CDR2 is SVGAGI. The CDR3 protein is CASSRDRDQPQHF. CDR3 coding DNA: TGTGCCAGCAGCCGCGACAGAGATCAGCCCCAGCATTTT.

J is TRBJ2-4 and V is TRBV30; D is unclear. Deletions cut 3 bases from V and 4 bases from J, with 10 bases between. The length of the CDR3 is 13 residues. CDR1 is GTSNPN, CDR2 SVGIG, per germline (reference sequence). CDR3 sequence reads: CAWRNSQKNIQYF. CDR3 coding DNA: TGTGCCTGGAGAAATTCCCAAAAAAACATTCAGTACTTC.

The rearrangement uses TRBV9 and TRBJ2-1; a weak D match, TRBD2 (6 bases). V was trimmed by 2 bases and J by 5 bases, leaving 14 bases between them. CDR3 size: 15 residues. From germline, CDR1 is SGDLS and CDR2 YYNGEE. The CDR3 reads CASSVSWRGDNEQFF. CDR3 nucleotide sequence: TGTGCCAGCAGCGTGTCCTGGAGGGGAGACAATGAGCAGTTCTTC.

This rearrangement joins TRBV28 to TRBJ1-4; the match to TRBD1 covers 11 bases. J lost 7 bases, V lost 6 bases, and 10 bases had no gene match. The length of the CDR3 is 16 residues. Germline CDR1 MDHEN, CDR2 SYDVKM. DNA of the CDR3: TGTGCCAGCAGCCCTCCGGGACAGGGGGGTTTTGAAAAACTGTTTTTT. Amino acid sequence: CASSPPGQGGFEKLFF.

The rearrangement links TRBV2 to TRBJ2-7, with a tentative D call TRBD1 (6 bases). V lost 4 bases, J lost 3 bases, and 10 bases lay in between. The CDR3 runs 13 residues. From germline, CDR1 is SNHLY and CDR2 FYNNEI. The CDR3 DNA follows: TGTGCCAGCAGTGGCCAGGGGTACTACGAGCAGTACTTC. As protein: CASSGQGYYEQYF.

This clone was found once. The chain recombines TRBV7-2 with TRBJ2-3; no definite D call. Germline CDR1 SGHTA, CDR2 FQGNSA. Trimming cost V 5 bases and J 5 bases, with 8 bases left between them. The CDR3 covers 12 residues. CDR3 bases: TGTGCCAGCAGCCCCCGGAGAGATACGCAGTATTTT. This sequence encodes CASSPRRDTQYF. The variable domain in full, with the rest retrieved from reference TRBV7-2 and TRBJ2-3, is GAGVSQSPSNKVTEKGKDVELRCDPISGHTALYWYRQSLGQGLEFLIYFQGNSAPDKSGLPSDRFSAERTGGSVSTLTIQRTQQEDSAVYLCASSPRRDTQYFGPGTRLTVL.

This clone appeared once. The rearrangement uses TRBV29-1 and TRBJ2-7, with D tentatively TRBD1 or TRBD2 (7 bases each). V shed 3 bases and J shed 2 bases, with 11 bases lying between them. Germline CDR1 SQVTM, CDR2 ANQGSEA. The CDR3 extends over 13 amino acids. The CDR3 loop is CSVEAGGAYEQYF. The CDR3, as DNA: TGCAGCGTTGAGGCAGGGGGGGCCTACGAGCAGTACTTC.

V gene TRBV9 combines with J gene TRBJ1-5; no clear D. The CDR3 is 13 amino acids. V lost 0 bases to trimming and J lost 7 bases, with 8 bases between them. CDR1 and CDR2 from the germline V gene are SGDLS and YYNGEE. In nucleotides, the CDR3 is TGTGCCAGCAGCGTAGATCCCGACCAGCCCCAGCATTTT. Protein: CASSVDPDQPQHF. Based on the CDR3 plus reference TRBV9 and TRBJ1-5, the full variable domain is DSGVTQTPKHLITATGQRVTLRCSPRSGDLSVYWYQQSLDQGLQFLIQYYNGEERAKGNILERFSAQQFPDLHSELNLSSLELGDSALYFCASSVDPDQPQHFGDGTRLSIL.

This chain connects TRBV6-6 to TRBJ1-4; no clear D gene. The CDR3 length is 13 residues. Germline CDR1 and CDR2: MNHNY and SVGAGI (reference sequence). The V and J ends lost 2 bases and 8 bases respectively, with 9 bases between them. The CDR3: CASSYRQAEKLFF. The CDR3 coding sequence is TGTGCCAGCAGTTACCGGCAGGCGGAAAAACTGTTTTTT.

This chain uses TRBV19 with TRBJ2-7; D gene ambiguous. Trimming pared 4 bases from V and 2 bases from J, leaving 9 bases between. Germline values: CDR1 LNHDA, CDR2 SQIVND (reference sequence). This CDR3 has 13 residues. CDR3 coding DNA: TGTGCCAGTAGTACCGGCCCCCCCTACGAGCAGTACTTC. Its protein product is CASSTGPPYEQYF. Full variable domain (outside the CDR3, taken from reference TRBV19 and TRBJ2-7): DGGITQSPKYLFRKEGQNVTLSCEQNLNHDAMYWYRQDPGQGLRLIYYSQIVNDFQKGDIAEGYSVSREKKESFPLTVTSAQKNPTAFYLCASSTGPPYEQYFGPGTRLTVT.

A single count supports this clone. This chain links TRBV6-1 with TRBJ1-1, with D uncertain. V shed 6 bases and J shed 5 bases, with 16 bases lying between them. The germline V gene has CDR1 MNHNS and CDR2 SASEGT. The CDR3 totals 14 residues. The CDR3 protein is CASRDYLGRTEAFF. In nucleotides, the CDR3 is TGTGCCAGCAGGGATTACTTGGGGAGAACTGAAGCTTTCTTT.

V gene TRBV14 combines with J gene TRBJ2-5; D may be TRBD1 (5 bases). The CDR3 is 14 residues long. The V and J ends lost 1 base and 7 bases respectively, with 13 bases between them. Germline-derived CDR1 and CDR2 are SGHDN and FVKESK. CDR3 sequence: CASSQVWTDRTQYF. Here the CDR3 DNA reads TGTGCCAGCAGCCAAGTGTGGACCGACAGGACCCAGTACTTC.

The V and J genes are TRBV25-1 and TRBJ1-5, with 11 bases aligning to TRBD1. Germline assignment: CDR1 MGHDK and CDR2 SYGVNS. The junction had 3 bases not matched to a gene; V was cut back by 1 base and J by 4 bases. The CDR3 consists of 16 residues. CDR3 protein: CASSELGDRGNQPQHF. In DNA form, the CDR3 reads TGTGCCAGCAGTGAATTGGGGGACAGGGGGAATCAGCCCCAGCATTTT.

The chain has TRBV30 and TRBJ1-1, with D hard to call. Trimming left V 3 bases short and J 11 bases short, with 10 bases between. The CDR3 has 10 residues. CDR1 is GTSNPN, CDR2 SVGIG, per germline (reference sequence). DNA of the CDR3: TGTGCCTGGAGCCCACCCCAGGCTTTCTTT. Translated, it gives CAWSPPQAFF.

This sequence joins TRBV15 and TRBJ1-1; D perhaps matches TRBD1 (5 bases). The CDR3 runs 14 residues. V lost 0 bases and J lost 3, with 8 bases in between. Germline CDR1 is LNHNV and CDR2 is YYDKDF (reference sequence). The CDR3 sequence: CATSRDGGDTEAFF. CDR3 bases: TGTGCCACCAGCAGAGATGGGGGTGACACTGAAGCTTTCTTT.

This clone came up once. This sequence joins TRBV6-5 and TRBJ2-7, with 10 bases lining up with TRBD1. Looked up from germline, CDR1 is MNHEY and CDR2 is SVGAGI. The CDR3 runs to 13 residues. The junction had 6 bases not matched to a gene; V was cut back by 7 bases and J by 6 bases. CDR3 DNA sequence: TGTGCCAGCACCCGGGACAGGGGTGCCGAGCAGTACTTC. Residues: CASTRDRGAEQYF.

The chain employs TRBV7-2 and TRBJ1-5; no firm D call. V lost 1 base to trimming and J lost 0 bases, with 7 bases between them. This CDR3 comprises 15 residues. CDR1 and CDR2 (germline): SGHTA, FQGNSA. The CDR3 DNA reads TGTGCCAGCAGCTTAGGGCTCCTTAGCAATCAGCCCCAGCATTTT. Its translation is CASSLGLLSNQPQHF.

The genes are TRBV4-2 and TRBJ2-2, with 8 bases matching TRBD2. The J segment lost 7 bases and the V segment lost 0 bases, leaving 7 bases of the junction unmatched. There are 16 residues in the CDR3. Germline V lookup: CDR1 LGHNA, CDR2 YNFKEQ. The CDR3 loop is CASSQDGAGGGGELFF. DNA of the CDR3: TGTGCCAGCAGCCAAGATGGGGCGGGGGGTGGCGGGGAGCTGTTTTTT.

This chain connects TRBV7-2 to TRBJ1-2, with D perhaps TRBD1 (5 bases). Germline V gene lookup returns CDR1 SGHTA and CDR2 FQGNSA. Trimming removed 5 bases from V and 2 bases from J, with 15 bases in between. The CDR3 is 15 residues long. The CDR3 nucleotides read TGTGCCAGCAGCCCGGGACCGCAGGCCAACTATGGCTACACCTTC. Translating it yields CASSPGPQANYGYTF. The whole variable domain, remainder taken from reference TRBV7-2 and TRBJ1-2, is GAGVSQSPSNKVTEKGKDVELRCDPISGHTALYWYRQSLGQGLEFLIYFQGNSAPDKSGLPSDRFSAERTGGSVSTLTIQRTQQEDSAVYLCASSPGPQANYGYTFGSGTRLTVV.

CDR3 in DNA: TGTGCCAGCAGCCCCGCGGGGGGGACAGATACGCAGTATTTT. Its protein is CASSPAGGTDTQYF. The gene calls are TRBV11-2 and TRBJ2-3, with 9 bases matching TRBD2. Germline V lookup: CDR1 SGHAT, CDR2 FQNNGV. CDR3 size: 14 residues. The V gene end was trimmed by 5 bases and the J gene end by 3 bases; junction bases not matched to a gene: 3. Full variable domain (rest looked up from reference TRBV11-2 and TRBJ2-3): EAGVAQSPRYKIIEKRQSVAFWCNPISGHATLYWYQQILGQGPKLLIQFQNNGVVDDSQLPKDRFSAERLKGVDSTLKIQPAKLEDSAVYLCASSPAGGTDTQYFGPGTRLTVL.

The chain recombines TRBV6-6 with TRBJ2-2, with 9 bases fitting TRBD2. Unmatched junction bases numbered 7, after V lost 6 bases and J lost 2 bases. The CDR3 consists of 16 residues. Germline values: CDR1 MNHNY, CDR2 SVGAGI (reference sequence). The CDR3 sequence: CASSPVRGGNTGELFF. CDR3 bases: TGTGCCAGCAGCCCAGTGCGGGGGGGTAACACCGGGGAGCTGTTTTTT.

The chain is built from TRBV5-1 and TRBJ2-5; D is undetermined. This CDR3 region has 14 residues. CDR1 is SGHRS, CDR2 YFSETQ, per germline. Trimming stripped 4 bases from V and 0 bases from J, with 10 bases between. The CDR3 DNA reads TGCGCCAGCAGCCCCGGCCCGTACCAAGAGACCCAGTACTTC. It specifies CASSPGPYQETQYF.

The count of this clone is one. This chain connects TRBV28 to TRBJ1-6, with 9 bases fitting TRBD1. V shed 6 bases and J 10 bases; nucleotides not matched to a gene: 7. There are 14 residues in the CDR3. Germline-derived CDR1 and CDR2 are MDHEN and SYDVKM. CDR3 DNA sequence: TGTGCCAGCAGCTGGGACAGGGTCCGCTCACCCCTCCACTTT. It specifies CASSWDRVRSPLHF.

This chain links TRBV5-8 with TRBJ2-3; D is unclear. The CDR3 has 16 residues. V shed 1 base and J shed 0 bases, with 12 bases lying between them. Germline CDR1 reads SGHTS; CDR2 reads YDEGEE. The CDR3 sequence is CASSLFPGPSTDTQYF. The CDR3 nucleotides are TGTGCCAGCAGCTTGTTCCCGGGCCCTAGCACAGATACGCAGTATTTT. The variable domain in full, completed from reference TRBV5-8 and TRBJ2-3, reads EAGVTQSPTHLIKTRGQQATLRCSPISGHTSVYWYQQALGLGLQFLLWYDEGEERNRGNFPPRFSGRQFPNYSSELNVNALELEDSALYLCASSLFPGPSTDTQYFGPGTRLTVL.

The chain has TRBV11-1 and TRBJ2-3, with TRBD1 as a possible D gene (5 bases). Trimming stripped 1 base from V and 1 base from J, with 12 bases between. The germline V gene has CDR1 SGHAT and CDR2 FQDESV (reference sequence). The CDR3 spans 16 residues. Here the CDR3 reads CASSLGAGMRTDTQYF. CDR3 nucleotide sequence: TGTGCCAGCAGCTTAGGGGCAGGGATGCGCACAGATACGCAGTATTTT.